Listed here is a single TCR beta chain. Its specificity is not known. The entry originates in a study of cytomegalovirus exposure and HLA in healthy donors. Study results and limitations: Highly shared sequence variants in one cluster were likely a sequencing artifact. The authors later found TCR association rates varying by HLA locus, with DRB1 most and HLA-C fewest.

Amplification used 60 Vbeta primers and 13 Jbeta primers. This table comes from immunoSEQ multiplex PCR, and its TCRdb copy is limited to in-frame clones, with some not included. The table shows 89,000 or so clones, with 84% occurring only once. The length of the CDR3 is 15 residues. The junction had 5 bases not matched to a gene; V was cut back by 5 bases and J by 3 bases. CDR1 is SGHVS and CDR2 is FQNEAQ in the germline V gene. The receptor was isolated from a woman aged 18 to 35 in good health and CMV-seropositive. The rearrangement uses TRBV7-8 and TRBJ2-7, with TRBD2 identical over 12 bases. Sequenced sample: PBMCs. The CDR3: CASSPRTSGDYEQYF. CDR3 sequence (DNA): TGTGCCAGCAGCCCTAGGACTAGCGGGGACTACGAGCAGTACTTC.